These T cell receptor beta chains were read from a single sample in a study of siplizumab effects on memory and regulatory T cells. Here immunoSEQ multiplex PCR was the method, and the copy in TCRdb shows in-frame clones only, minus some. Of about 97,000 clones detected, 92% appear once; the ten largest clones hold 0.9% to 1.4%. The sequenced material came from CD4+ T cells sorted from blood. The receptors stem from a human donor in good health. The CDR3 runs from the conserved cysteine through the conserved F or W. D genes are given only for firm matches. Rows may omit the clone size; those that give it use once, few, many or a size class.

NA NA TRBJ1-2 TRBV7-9 TGTGCCAGCAGCTTAGACCTCTATGGCTACACCTTC CASSLDLYGYTF
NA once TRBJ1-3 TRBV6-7 TGTGCCAGCAGTTCCTGTGGAGACACCATATATTTT CASSSCGDTIYF
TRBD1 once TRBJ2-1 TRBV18 TGTGCCAGCTCACCCATACAGGGGTCGGGACCTTACAATGAGCAGTTCTTC CASSPIQGSGPYNEQFF
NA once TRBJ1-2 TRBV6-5 TGTGCCAGCAGTCCTTCGGGGGGTAACTATGGCTACACCTTC CASSPSGGNYGYTF
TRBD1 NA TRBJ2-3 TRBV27 TGTGCCAGCAGTTTTCTTATGAGACAGGGGGCGTTGGGCCTCACAGATACGCAGTATTTT CASSFLMRQGALGLTDTQYF
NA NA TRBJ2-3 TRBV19 TGTGCCACCACACCCGCCAACGGGGCCACAGATACGCAGTATTTT CATTPANGATDTQYF
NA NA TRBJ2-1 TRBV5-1 TGCGCCAGCAGCCCACGGGAGATATCCTACAATGGGCAGTTCTTC CASSPREISYNGQFF
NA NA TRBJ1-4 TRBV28 TGTGCCAGCAGTTTTGTCGGACAGCCTAATGAAAAACTGTTTTTT CASSFVGQPNEKLFF
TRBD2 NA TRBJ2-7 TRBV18 TGTGCCAGCTCCTACCAACCCAGACTAGCGGCGAGCTCCTACGAGCAGTACTTC CASSYQPRLAASSYEQYF
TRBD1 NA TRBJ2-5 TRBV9 TGTGCCAGCAGCGTAGGGCCGACAGGGACAAAAGAGACCCAGTACTTC CASSVGPTGTKETQYF
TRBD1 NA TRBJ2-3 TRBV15 TGTGCCACCAGCAGAGGACAGGGTTTCACAGATACGCAGTATTTT CATSRGQGFTDTQYF
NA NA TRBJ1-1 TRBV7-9 TGTGCCAGCAGCTTAGCTGGGGGTCGGGTGAAGAACGGAGCTTTCTTT CASSLAGGRVKNGAFF
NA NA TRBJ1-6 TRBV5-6 TGTGCCAGCAGCTTAGGCCCGATGAATAATTCACCCCTCCACTTT CASSLGPMNNSPLHF
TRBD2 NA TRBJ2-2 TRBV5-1 TGCGCCAGCAACCCAATGGGCGGGAGGCCCGGGGAGCTGTTTTTT CASNPMGGRPGELFF
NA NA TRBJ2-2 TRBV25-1 TGTGCCAGCAGTGAATATGCGGGCGTCGGATCCGGGGAGCTGTTTTTT CASSEYAGVGSGELFF
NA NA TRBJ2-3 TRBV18 TGTGCCAGCTCACCCCAGGGAGATACGCAGTATTTT CASSPQGDTQYF
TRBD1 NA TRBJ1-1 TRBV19 TGTGCCAGTAGAAGGGACAGGGGAATAACTGAAGCTTTCTTT CASRRDRGITEAFF
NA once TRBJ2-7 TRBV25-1 TGTGCCAGCAGTGACAATCTCAGGGTCCACGAGCAGTACTTC CASSDNLRVHEQYF
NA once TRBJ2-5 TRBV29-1 TGCAGCATTACCTTGGGCCCATTGGCAGAGACCCAGTACTTC CSITLGPLAETQYF
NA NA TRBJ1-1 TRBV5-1 TGCGCCAGCAGCATCGTACGTGGACCTGGGCAGAATCCTGAAGCTTTCTTT CASSIVRGPGQNPEAFF